Listed below are T cell receptor beta chains from one sample, sequenced in a study of cytomegalovirus exposure and HLA in healthy donors. Assay used: immunoSEQ multiplex PCR; TCRdb lists only in-frame clones, some missing. Here the sample spans 240,000 or so clones, roughly 82% being singletons. Sample: PBMCs. The receptors were sampled from a woman aged 35 to 49 in good health and CMV-seropositive. The CDR3 runs from the conserved cysteine through the conserved F or W. The order of the fields is CDR3 protein, CDR3 DNA, V gene, D gene, clone size, J gene. D genes are given only for firm matches. Clone size is given for some rows only: seen once, a few or many times, or a class if the clone is expanded.

CDR3: CASSLYSNQPQHF
DNA: TGTGCCAGCAGCCTTTATAGCAATCAGCCCCAGCATTTT
V: TRBV14
D: NA
size: NA
J: TRBJ1-5

CDR3: CASSAPGTGATEAFF
DNA: TGTGCCAGCAGTGCGCCCGGGACAGGGGCCACTGAAGCTTTCTTT
V: TRBV6-1
D: TRBD1
size: NA
J: TRBJ1-1

CDR3: CASSRQGARNEKLFF
DNA: TGTGCCAGCAGCAGACAGGGGGCGAGGAATGAAAAACTGTTTTTT
V: TRBV6-5
D: TRBD1
size: few
J: TRBJ1-4

CDR3: CASTLSHTGELFF
DNA: TGTGCCAGCACCCTTTCCCACACCGGGGAGCTGTTTTTT
V: TRBV2
D: NA
size: NA
J: TRBJ2-2

CDR3: CASSYDTDSYEQYF
DNA: TGTGCCAGCAGTTACGACACCGACAGCTACGAGCAGTACTTC
V: TRBV6-6
D: NA
size: NA
J: TRBJ2-7

CDR3: CAIGRQGRTYGYTF
DNA: TGTGCCATCGGTAGACAGGGACGAACTTATGGCTACACCTTC
V: TRBV10-3
D: TRBD1
size: NA
J: TRBJ1-2

CDR3: CASSIGRDNEQFF
DNA: TGTGCCAGTAGTATAGGGCGGGACAATGAGCAGTTCTTC
V: TRBV19
D: NA
size: NA
J: TRBJ2-1

CDR3: CASSDSGGQGAGYGYTF
DNA: TGTGCCAGCAGTGATTCCGGCGGACAGGGGGCCGGCTATGGCTACACCTTC
V: TRBV6-1
D: TRBD1
size: NA
J: TRBJ1-2

CDR3: CAWNSGAYEQYF
DNA: TGTGCCTGGAATAGCGGGGCCTACGAGCAGTACTTC
V: TRBV30
D: TRBD2
size: NA
J: TRBJ2-7

CDR3: CASRFTGGQYEQYF
DNA: TGTGCCAGCAGGTTCACAGGGGGCCAATACGAGCAGTACTTC
V: TRBV6-5
D: TRBD1
size: NA
J: TRBJ2-7

CDR3: CASSPVTRLGGNEQFF
DNA: TGTGCCAGCAGCCCAGTGACTAGGTTGGGTGGGAATGAGCAGTTCTTC
V: TRBV7-6
D: NA
size: NA
J: TRBJ2-1

CDR3: CASSIGPSVTDTQYF
DNA: TGTGCCAGCAGCATAGGGCCTAGCGTCACAGATACGCAGTATTTT
V: TRBV7-3
D: NA
size: few
J: TRBJ2-3

CDR3: CASSRQGGYEQYF
DNA: TGTGCCAGCAGTAGACAGGGTGGCTACGAGCAGTACTTC
V: TRBV2
D: TRBD1
size: NA
J: TRBJ2-7

CDR3: CASSAAGSRNYGYTF
DNA: TGTGCCAGCAGCGCCGCAGGGTCACGGAACTATGGCTACACCTTC
V: TRBV5-4
D: NA
size: NA
J: TRBJ1-2